This T cell receptor beta chain was found in a study of T cell responses to AZD1222 COVID-19 vaccine. The germline V gene has CDR1 MDHEN and CDR2 SYDVKM. V gave up 1 base and J gave up 5 bases, with 14 bases separating them. This CDR3 has 15 amino acids. Measured with immunoSEQ multiplex PCR; TCRdb has only the in-frame clones, and not every one. The sample carries roughly 160,000 clones, 80% to 90% recorded once. Overall study results and limits: All repertoire sampling was performed exclusively after the peak T cell response.

For this clone: Its antigen is as yet unknown.

Sequenced material: peripheral blood, taken on day 0 of AZD1222 vaccination. This sequence originates from an adult in good health. The chain recombines TRBV28 with TRBJ1-2, with a tentative D call TRBD1 (6 bases). The DNA of the CDR3 is TGTGCCAGCAGTTTATCAGGGGCGGACTCTTATGGCTACACCTTC. It encodes CASSLSGADSYGYTF.